The source of this TCR beta chain is a study of T-cell memory formation after mild COVID-19. TCR alpha and TCR beta cDNA libraries carrying sample barcodes and UMIs were produced by 5'RACE using constant-segment primers. TCRdb reprocessed the 5' RACE reads with MiXCR, giving one entry per CDR3 protein. Of some 410,000 distinct CDR3 sequences in the sample, 20% to 30% were seen once. Study observations and caveats: The CD4+ clones that contracted clustered mainly within CM and EM, and the CD8+ clones concentrated in EMRA. Clones that shrank (day 15 to 85) were balanced CD4/CD8, whereas later expanders leaned CD4+. For second-wave clones that peaked at day 37, SARS-CoV-2 specificity went unverified.

The CDR3 is made up of 12 amino acids. V lost 7 bases and J 4 bases, leaving 8 bases between the germline ends. Germline V gene data show CDR1 as ENHRY and CDR2 as SYGVKD. This clonotype has more than one count but fewer than ten. Its antigen remains unknown. The sequenced material came from PBMCs or a T cell subset sorted from them (not recorded which). This sequence was found in an adult woman who had mild COVID-19 (a few samples of this study predate the infection). Cell type and time point are not known. The rearrangement links TRBV10-3 to TRBJ2-1; no clear D. CDR3 loop: CAITGPYNEQFF. Here the CDR3 DNA reads TGTGCCATCACTGGGCCTTACAATGAGCAGTTCTTC.